This T cell receptor (beta chain) is from a study of Ad26.COV2.S vaccination and SARS-CoV-2 variants. Study as a whole: As a participant in COV1001, the donor was in the Ad26.COV2.S trial arm. Intramuscular Ad26.COV2.S doses were given once or twice, 56 days apart.

As regards this clone: What it binds is not known. This CDR3 is also generated by other DNA sequences in the sample.

The treatment here: some 20 received Ad26.COV2.S at low or high dose, single or two shots; roughly five received placebo; per-sample allocation not given. Following the first vaccine or placebo injection, samples were taken on day 63. Spike of the Wuhan-strain SARS-CoV-2 was expressed by an Ad26 vector, which formed the vaccine. Germline CDR1 is MNHEY and CDR2 is SVGAGI. CDR3 length equals 13 residues. Losses at the gene ends were 5 bases for V and 3 bases for J; bases not matched to a gene: 1. The protocol was immunoSEQ multiplex PCR, while the TCRdb copy is restricted to in-frame clones and leaves out a portion. The sample gives 450,000 to 550,000 clones, roughly 87% of which show up once; 2% to 3% is in the top ten. Overall study results and limits: Similar non-spike TCR breadth was observed in recipients of vaccine and of placebo.

This TCR was sampled from a person aged 18-60 years who received the Ad26.COV2.S COVID-19 vaccine or a placebo. The sample in question was peripheral blood, obtained in a trial of Ad26.COV2.S vaccine versus placebo. The chain uses TRBV6-5 and TRBJ1-1; 9 bases fit TRBD1. The CDR3 region is CASSRQGDTEAFF. The CDR3 DNA is TGTGCCAGCAGTAGACAGGGGGACACTGAAGCTTTCTTT.